Shown below are 23 T cell receptor beta chains from a single sample sequenced in a study of T cell responses to AZD1222 COVID-19 vaccine. Data came from immunoSEQ multiplex PCR; TCRdb stores just in-frame clones and leaves some out. The sample yields approximately 150,000 clones, 93% seen once. The sample was peripheral blood, taken on day 0 of AZD1222 vaccination. The source of these receptors is an adult in good health.

The gene calls are TRBV5-1 and TRBJ2-5; D might be TRBD2 (5 bases). CDR1 is SGHRS, CDR2 YFSETQ, per germline. V lost 5 bases and J 5 bases, leaving 19 bases between the germline ends. This CDR3 comprises 15 residues. The CDR3 DNA follows: TGCGCCAGCAGGAAGGTCATTGAGGGTTCGGAGACCCAGTACTTC. It codes for CASRKVIEGSETQYF.

This clone appeared a single time. The chain couples TRBV3-1 (or the pseudogene TRBV3-2) to TRBJ2-7; 10 bases are shared with TRBD2. The CDR3 spans 13 residues. The germline CDR1 and CDR2 sequences are LGHDT and YNNKEL (reference sequence). The V and J ends lost 1 base and 12 bases, in that order; junction bases with no gene match: 6. The DNA of the CDR3 is TGTGCCAGCAGCCAAGGAAGCGGGGGGGCTCGGTACTTC. Its protein is CASSQGSGGARYF.

The gene calls are TRBV6-5 and TRBJ2-7, with D perhaps matching TRBD1 (6 bases). The CDR3 totals 15 residues. With 7 bases removed from V and 6 bases from J, the gap between germline ends came to 22 bases. The V gene's germline CDR1 is MNHEY and CDR2 SVGAGI. The CDR3 coding sequence is TGTGCCAGCAAACCTGACGGGACAACCTTCTCCGAGCAGTACTTC. Translating gives CASKPDGTTFSEQYF.

V usage is TRBV6-1 and J usage is TRBJ1-5; 7 bases map to TRBD1. Germline assignment: CDR1 MNHNS and CDR2 SASEGT. The CDR3 loop spans 16 amino acids. J gave up 4 bases and V 2 bases, and 8 bases lay outside the gene matches. This CDR3 reads CASSEYRGGGNQPQHF. CDR3 DNA sequence: TGTGCCAGCAGTGAATACAGGGGAGGGGGAAATCAGCCCCAGCATTTT.

This sequence joins TRBV7-8 and TRBJ2-2; tentatively, D is TRBD1 (5 bases). Germline V gene lookup returns CDR1 SGHVS and CDR2 FQNEAQ. CDR3 length: 16 amino acids. V shed 4 bases and J shed 9 bases, with 21 bases lying between them. The chain's CDR3 is CASSYKRRGTVWELFF. CDR3 DNA: TGTGCCAGCAGCTATAAGCGTAGGGGAACGGTTTGGGAGCTGTTTTTT.

The chain links TRBV19 to TRBJ2-1, with D possibly TRBD1 on 5 matching bases. The CDR3 is made up of 15 amino acids. Trimming pared 3 bases from V and 0 bases from J, leaving 9 bases between. Germline V lookup: CDR1 LNHDA, CDR2 SQIVND (reference sequence). The CDR3 region is CASSIKGSSYNEQFF. The CDR3 bases are TGTGCCAGTAGTATTAAGGGGTCCTCCTACAATGAGCAGTTCTTC.

This clone was found once. This chain joins TRBV18 and TRBJ2-5; no clear D. The CDR3 extends over 14 amino acids. V was trimmed by 2 bases and J by 1 base, leaving 8 bases between them. The germline gives CDR1 KGHSH, CDR2 LQKENI. The CDR3 loop is CASSPGRIQETQYF. The CDR3 nucleotides are TGTGCCAGCTCACCAGGGCGGATCCAAGAGACCCAGTACTTC.

The V gene is TRBV6-2 or TRBV6-3, the J gene TRBJ2-5, with 7 bases aligning to TRBD1. The V segment lost 5 bases and the J segment 5 bases; nucleotides outside the gene matches: 17. CDR3 length equals 17 residues. Germline V CDR1 and CDR2: MNHEY, SVGEGT. The chain's CDR3 is CASSSTGVRPPWETQYF. CDR3 in DNA: TGTGCCAGCAGTAGCACAGGGGTACGCCCCCCGTGGGAGACCCAGTACTTC.

The rearrangement uses TRBV3-1 (or the pseudogene TRBV3-2) and TRBJ2-7, with 10 bases identical to TRBD2. The germline gives CDR1 LGHDT, CDR2 YNNKEL (reference sequence). This CDR3 region has 17 residues. V lost 2 bases and J lost 4; bases outside the gene matches: 11. CDR3 amino acids: CASSQSAVSGGLYEQYF. In nucleotides, the CDR3 is TGTGCCAGCAGCCAATCGGCGGTTAGCGGGGGGCTATACGAGCAGTACTTC.

The J gene is TRBJ1-4, the V gene TRBV4-3; weak D call: TRBD1 (5 bases). Germline V gives CDR1 LGHNA, CDR2 YSLEER. Trimming shortened V by 6 bases and J by 8 bases, and 19 bases separated the two germline ends. The CDR3 consists of 15 residues. The CDR3, as DNA: TGCGCCAGCAGTCCAAGAGATGGTCGACAGGAAAAACTGTTTTTT. Translation: CASSPRDGRQEKLFF.

The chain couples TRBV13 to TRBJ1-5; no reliable D call. This CDR3 has 16 amino acids. Germline V gene lookup returns CDR1 PRHDT and CDR2 FYEKMQ (reference sequence). The germline V and J ends were trimmed by 0 bases and 1 base, with 10 bases remaining between them. The CDR3 here is CASSLGLIGSNQPQHF. The DNA of the CDR3 is TGTGCCAGCAGCTTAGGCCTCATCGGGAGCAATCAGCCCCAGCATTTT.

The rearrangement uses TRBV11-2 and TRBJ2-1; 9 bases agree with TRBD2. Germline lookup yields CDR1 SGHAT and CDR2 FQNNGV. V was clipped by 3 bases and J by 8 bases; unmatched bases: 8. The CDR3 has 15 residues. DNA for the CDR3: TGTGCCAGCAGCTTCGGCGCGGGGGGGCCTGATGAGCAGTTCTTC. Amino acids: CASSFGAGGPDEQFF.

This clone was found once. This chain links TRBV11-2 with TRBJ1-6; maybe TRBD1 (6 bases). Per the germline V gene, CDR1 is SGHAT and CDR2 is FQNNGV. The CDR3 length is 14 residues. V was cut by 4 bases and J by 9 bases, with 13 bases left in between. The CDR3 loop is CASSSGGARSPLHF. The CDR3 bases are TGTGCCAGCAGCTCCGGGGGGGCTCGTTCACCCCTCCACTTT. The whole variable domain, remainder taken from reference TRBV11-2 and TRBJ1-6, is EAGVAQSPRYKIIEKRQSVAFWCNPISGHATLYWYQQILGQGPKLLIQFQNNGVVDDSQLPKDRFSAERLKGVDSTLKIQPAKLEDSAVYLCASSSGGARSPLHFGNGTRLTVT.

The J gene is TRBJ2-3, the V gene TRBV7-9; 8 nucleotides line up with TRBD2. Losses at the gene ends were 0 bases for V and 6 bases for J; bases not matched to a gene: 5. The CDR3 totals 15 residues. Germline-derived CDR1 and CDR2 are SEHNR and FQNEAQ (reference sequence). CDR3 nucleotides: TGTGCCAGCAGCTTAGCAGCGGGGGAGGTGGATACGCAGTATTTT. Translation: CASSLAAGEVDTQYF.

The chain carries TRBV11-2 and TRBJ1-1; unclear D gene. The CDR3 runs 13 residues. From germline, CDR1 is SGHAT and CDR2 FQNNGV. V shed 4 bases and J shed 2 bases, with 8 bases lying between them. This CDR3 is CASSSQLNTEAFF. As DNA, the CDR3 is TGTGCCAGCAGCTCTCAGCTCAACACTGAAGCTTTCTTT.

V and J are TRBV2 and TRBJ2-3, with D possibly being TRBD2 (6 bases). CDR3 length: 15 residues. The ends were cut back, 6 bases at V and 7 bases at J, with 20 bases in the middle. Per the germline V gene, CDR1 is SNHLY and CDR2 is FYNNEI. The CDR3 DNA reads as TGTGCCAGCAGCTCCGATAGCGGACTATATAATACGCAGTATTTT. Protein: CASSSDSGLYNTQYF.

The rearrangement links TRBV11-3 to TRBJ1-6; D is possibly TRBD1 (5 bases). The V end was cut by 4 bases, the J end by 7 bases, with 14 bases between. The CDR3 contains 15 residues. CDR1 is SGHNT, CDR2 YENEEA, per germline. In DNA, the CDR3 is TGTGCCAGCAGCTCCCGGGGCAGCTCAAATTCACCCCTCCACTTT. This gives the protein CASSSRGSSNSPLHF.

The chain recombines TRBV6-2 or TRBV6-3 with TRBJ1-6, with TRBD1 matching 8 bases. The V and J ends lost 6 bases and 7 bases, in that order; junction bases with no gene match: 14. The germline CDR1 and CDR2 sequences are MNHEY and SVGEGT. The length of the CDR3 is 17 residues. CDR3 sequence (DNA): TGTGCCAGCAGCCCTAGGACAGGGTGGAGTTGGAATTCACCCCTCCACTTT. Amino acids: CASSPRTGWSWNSPLHF.

The chain couples TRBV10-1 to TRBJ1-2, with D unclear. Trimming removed 3 bases from V and 5 bases from J, with 13 bases in between. This CDR3 has 14 amino acids. Per germline, CDR1 WNHNN and CDR2 SYGVQD (reference sequence). The CDR3 here is CASSDILTEYGYTF. The CDR3 bases are TGCGCCAGCAGTGATATACTAACAGAGTATGGCTACACCTTC.

The chain carries TRBV7-9 and TRBJ1-4; 8 bases map to TRBD1. V shed 3 bases, J shed 8 bases, and the junction held 5 bases outside the gene matches. CDR1 and CDR2 (germline): SEHNR, FQNEAQ (reference sequence). The length of the CDR3 is 14 residues. CDR3 protein: CASSFDRGREKLFF. CDR3 in DNA: TGTGCCAGCAGCTTCGACAGGGGACGGGAAAAACTGTTTTTT.

The chain recombines TRBV27 with TRBJ1-5; tentatively, D is TRBD1 (5 bases). Trimming left V 5 bases short and J 2 bases short, with 16 bases between. CDR1 MNHEY and CDR2 SMNVEV come from the germline V gene (reference sequence). The CDR3 consists of 16 residues. CDR3 coding DNA: TGTGCCAGCAGTGCGCGCGGGGGTGGTGGCAATCAGCCCCAGCATTTT. This encodes CASSARGGGGNQPQHF.

The chain couples TRBV10-3 to TRBJ2-7; no clear D. Germline V gene lookup returns CDR1 ENHRY and CDR2 SYGVKD. V was cut by 8 bases and J by 0 bases, with 11 bases left in between. The length of the CDR3 is 13 residues. The DNA for the CDR3 is TGTGCCATCTCCCCTCAGAGCTCCTACGAGCAGTACTTC. Its translation is CAISPQSSYEQYF.

The gene calls are TRBV7-8 and TRBJ2-7; unclear D gene. Germline loops: CDR1 SGHVS, CDR2 FQNEAQ. Trimming shortened V by 5 bases and J by 3 bases, and 11 bases separated the two germline ends. The CDR3 runs to 13 residues. The CDR3 loop is CASSPPMVYEQYF. CDR3 DNA: TGTGCCAGCAGCCCGCCGATGGTCTACGAGCAGTACTTC. Drawing the rest from reference TRBV7-8 and TRBJ2-7, the complete variable domain is GAGVSQSPRYKVAKRGQDVALRCDPISGHVSLFWYQQALGQGPEFLTYFQNEAQLDKSGLPSDRFFAERPEGSVSTLKIQRTQQEDSAVYLCASSPPMVYEQYFGPGTRLTVT.